The T cell receptor beta chain described here comes from a study of regulatory T cells in long-lasting Graves disease. As to this clonotype: A clone one base away is much larger, so this may be a read error.

The CDR3 extends over 14 amino acids. Germline CDR1 is SGDLS and CDR2 is YYNGEE. Time point defined: newly diagnosed GD, antithyroid drugs for less than 3 months. PBMC RNA was the source of the TCR library. Arm-PCR of CDR3 regions with iRepertoire HTBI primers generated TCR beta libraries. Via MiXCR, TCRdb re-called the multiplex PCR reads, giving one row per CDR3 protein. The sample has under 300,000 distinct CDR3 sequences; under 20% are singletons. The data were also submitted as part of a second study, on T cells in Graves' hyperthyroidism and ophthalmopathy.

The sequence came from a woman aged 30 to 39 with Graves disease. This chain joins TRBV9 and TRBJ1-4, with a possible D match to TRBD1 (5 bases). The material was peripheral blood mononuclear cells (PBMCs), obtained at new diagnosis, from a patient treated with antithyroid drugs. In DNA, the CDR3 is TGTGCCAGCAGCGCGGGACCAAACCCCGAAAAACTGCTTTTT. Translation: CASSAGPNPEKLLF.